These 15 T cell receptor beta chains were sequenced from one sample in a study of T cells in Graves' hyperthyroidism and ophthalmopathy. It was RNA transcripts that yielded the amplified TCR beta CDR3 regions. Primed by the HTBI set, a first-round RT-PCR was run on the TCR CDR3. TCRdb processed the multiplex PCR reads anew with MiXCR; each CDR3 protein has one entry. The table lists 550,000 to 800,000 distinct CDR3 sequences, roughly 17% of them singletons. The sequencing sample was made of blood. These receptor sequences come from a man aged 45-65 years with Graves' hyperthyroidism.

The table lists this clonotype with many counts. V usage is TRBV11-2 and J usage is TRBJ2-1; 9 nucleotides align to TRBD2. CDR3 size: 15 residues. V was pared by 7 bases and J by 6 bases, with 10 bases of the junction left unmatched. Germline values: CDR1 SGHAT, CDR2 FQNNGV. CDR3 DNA sequence: TGTGCCAGCAATAAGGGGCCTAGCGGGGTCAATGAGCAGTTCTTC. This encodes CASNKGPSGVNEQFF.

This clonotype occurred a few times. The V gene is TRBV29-1, the J gene TRBJ1-1, with 8 positions matching TRBD1. Germline V lookup: CDR1 SQVTM, CDR2 ANQGSEA. The trim removed 6 bases at V and 0 bases at J, leaving 0 bases unmatched. The CDR3 sequence is 12 residues long. Here the CDR3 DNA reads TGCAGCGTCAGGGGGCTGAACACTGAAGCTTTCTTT. This codes for CSVRGLNTEAFF.

The sample holds a few counts of this clonotype. This chain joins TRBV15 and TRBJ1-5; 7 bases line up with TRBD1. CDR1 is LNHNV, CDR2 YYDKDF, per germline (reference sequence). The CDR3 is 14 amino acids. V dropped 0 bases and J dropped 5; count of bases not matched to a gene: 1. The chain's CDR3 is CATSRDTGDQPQHF. In DNA form, the CDR3 reads TGTGCCACCAGCAGAGACACAGGGGATCAGCCCCAGCATTTT.

This clonotype came up many times. The CDR3 DNA follows: TGCAGTGCTAGGGGCGGAGGGCTAGCGGGTCCTACGCAGTATTTT. Translation: CSARGGGLAGPTQYF. The rearrangement joins TRBV20-1 to TRBJ2-3, with 8 positions matching TRBD2. The CDR3 runs 15 residues. Trimming removed 3 bases from V and 8 bases from J; junction bases left unmatched: 13. The V gene's germline CDR1 is DFQATT and CDR2 SNEGSKA (reference sequence).

V usage is TRBV7-9 and J usage is TRBJ2-1; 11 nucleotides agree with TRBD2. V was clipped by 2 bases and J by 4 bases; unmatched bases: 7. In germline, CDR1 is SEHNR, CDR2 FQNEAQ (reference sequence). The CDR3 sequence is 17 residues long. CDR3 protein: CASSLPTLAGVYNEQFF. CDR3 in DNA: TGTGCCAGCAGCTTACCCACACTAGCGGGAGTTTACAATGAGCAGTTCTTC.

This CDR3 is CASSLIGGQGTEAFF. The DNA of the CDR3 is TGCGCCAGCAGCTTGATCGGGGGGCAGGGGACTGAAGCTTTCTTT. The J gene is TRBJ1-1, the V gene TRBV5-1; D is perhaps TRBD1 (6 bases). CDR1 and CDR2 from the germline V gene are SGHRS and YFSETQ. The CDR3 covers 15 residues. Deletions cut 1 base from V and 5 bases from J, with 15 bases between. Using reference TRBV5-1 and TRBJ1-1 for the parts outside the CDR3, the full variable domain is KAGVTQTPRYLIKTRGQQVTLSCSPISGHRSVSWYQQTPGQGLQFLFEYFSETQRNKGNFPGRFSGRQFSNSRSEMNVSTLELGDSALYLCASSLIGGQGTEAFFGQGTRLTVV.

Many counts were recorded for this clonotype. This chain uses TRBV7-2 with TRBJ1-1; no clear D. Germline-derived CDR1 and CDR2 are SGHTA and FQGNSA. CDR3 length: 14 amino acids. Trimming took 5 bases from V and 10 from J, leaving 20 bases between them. DNA for the CDR3: TGTGCCAGCAGCCCCTTACTAAGGACGGAGGGAGCTTTCTTT. Its translation: CASSPLLRTEGAFF.

V usage is TRBV28 and J usage is TRBJ2-7; D not certain. Germline V gene sequence: CDR1 MDHEN, CDR2 SYDVKM. V lost 3 bases and J lost 6, with 9 bases in between. The CDR3 consists of 12 residues. CDR3 nucleotide sequence: TGTGCCAGCAGTTTTCGCTCCCTCGAGCAGTACTTC. Encoded protein: CASSFRSLEQYF.

This clonotype was counted between two and nine times. This chain uses TRBV5-1 with TRBJ2-5; 8 bases align to TRBD2. The germline CDR1 and CDR2 sequences are SGHRS and YFSETQ. This CDR3 region has 14 residues. Unmatched junction bases numbered 7, after V lost 6 bases and J lost 3 bases. The CDR3 is CASKRGRPEETQYF. The CDR3 DNA is TGCGCCAGCAAACGCGGGAGGCCCGAAGAGACCCAGTACTTC.

This clonotype occurred many times. The chain links TRBV2 to TRBJ2-7; D remains unclear. Trimming pared 3 bases from V and 6 bases from J, leaving 9 bases between. Germline V gives CDR1 SNHLY, CDR2 FYNNEI. The CDR3 runs to 12 residues. The CDR3: CASSELSGEQYF. In nucleotides, the CDR3 is TGTGCCAGCAGTGAGCTAAGTGGCGAGCAGTACTTC.

This clonotype has a handful of counts. This chain connects TRBV18 to TRBJ1-1; D perhaps matches TRBD1 (5 bases). There are 15 residues in the CDR3. The germline gives CDR1 KGHSH, CDR2 LQKENI. Trimming removed 4 bases at V and 6 bases at J, with 18 bases between. CDR3 amino acids: CASSLLTGESAEAFF. Here the CDR3 DNA reads TGTGCCAGCTCACTCTTAACGGGGGAGTCCGCTGAAGCTTTCTTT.

This clonotype was recorded at least ten times. The CDR3 loop is CASSLPGLVNTQYF. The CDR3 DNA reads as TGTGCCAGCAGTCTCCCGGGACTAGTAAATACGCAGTATTTT. The chain recombines TRBV27 with TRBJ2-3, with 8 bases identical to TRBD2. Germline V gene data show CDR1 as MNHEY and CDR2 as SMNVEV (reference sequence). The CDR3 loop spans 14 amino acids. With 5 bases clipped from V and 7 bases from J, the junction kept 8 bases outside the gene matches.

A word on this clonotype: A much larger clone lies one base from this, so it may be a read error. The rearrangement joins TRBV5-5 to TRBJ1-1; D uncertain. Germline V gene lookup returns CDR1 SGHKS and CDR2 YYEKEE (reference sequence). The CDR3 loop spans 13 amino acids. As DNA, the CDR3 is TGTGCCGGCAGCTTGGGTCACTCCACTGAAGCTTTCTTT. Translating it yields CAGSLGHSTEAFF.

A few counts support this clonotype. The chain is built from TRBV11-2 and TRBJ1-1; D is unclear. Deletions cut 5 bases from V and 0 bases from J, with 13 bases between. This CDR3 contains 15 residues. Germline V gene lookup returns CDR1 SGHAT and CDR2 FQNNGV. The CDR3 is CASSPNTGMNTEAFF. The CDR3 DNA is TGTGCCAGCAGCCCCAACACCGGTATGAACACTGAAGCTTTCTTT.

The chain employs TRBV18 and TRBJ2-1, with 14 bases identical to TRBD2. Trimming removed 1 base from V and 0 bases from J; junction bases left unmatched: 2. The CDR3 runs to 18 residues. The germline V gene encodes CDR1 KGHSH and CDR2 LQKENI. CDR3 coding DNA: TGTGCCAGCTCACCACGACTAGCGGGAGGGGGCTCCTACAATGAGCAGTTCTTC. Protein product: CASSPRLAGGGSYNEQFF.